These 2 T cell receptor beta chains were all obtained from the same sample, sequenced in a study of cytomegalovirus exposure and HLA in healthy donors. Vbeta (60) and Jbeta (13) primers were used in the PCR. Assay: immunoSEQ multiplex PCR; the TCRdb copy retains only in-frame clones and omits some. The sample records 120,000 to 150,000 clones, about three quarters being singletons. Source material: PBMCs. The receptors here all came from a man between 35 and 55 years old in good health and CMV-seropositive.

The chain joins TRBV9 to TRBJ1-1, with TRBD1 matching over 11 bases. CDR1 is SGDLS, CDR2 YYNGEE, per germline. V lost 10 bases to trimming and J lost 1 base; unmatched junction nucleotides: 12. CDR3 size: 16 residues. This chain's CDR3 is CAGQGALGMGNTEAFF. The DNA for the CDR3 is TGTGCCGGACAGGGGGCACTGGGAATGGGGAACACTGAAGCTTTCTTT.

This clone was observed a handful of times. The rearrangement links TRBV19 to TRBJ2-5, with TRBD1 identical over 8 bases. Germline V gives CDR1 LNHDA, CDR2 SQIVND (reference sequence). After removal of 9 bases from V and 2 bases from J, the junction contained 11 bases not matched to a gene. This CDR3 spans 15 amino acids. The CDR3 loop is CASRDQDRAQETQYF. CDR3 DNA sequence: TGTGCCAGCAGAGACCAGGACAGGGCTCAAGAGACCCAGTACTTC.